The T cell receptor beta chain described here comes from a study of blood T cell repertoires in COVID-19. Using immunoSEQ multiplex PCR, the repertoire was profiled, and TCRdb retains in-frame clones only, with some absent. Of 250,000 to 350,000 clones listed, roughly 86% are singletons. CDR1 is SGHVS and CDR2 is FQNEAQ in the germline V gene. This CDR3 is 16 amino acids long. Trimming took 5 bases from V and 5 from J; bases not matched to a gene: 14. This clonotype was sampled from a woman in her twenties or thirties with COVID-19, enrolled during active disease. This sequence joins TRBV7-8 and TRBJ2-5; 7 bases align to TRBD2. The source material was peripheral blood. The CDR3 DNA sequence: TGTGCCAGCAGCAAACGAGGGACTATCCTGATGGAGACCCAGTACTTC. Protein product: CASSKRGTILMETQYF.